The 23 T cell receptor beta chains reported below all come from one sample, sequenced in a study of blood T cell repertoires in COVID-19. TCRdb's copy holds only in-frame clones and misses some; the assay was immunoSEQ multiplex PCR. In the table there are 250,000 to 300,000 clones, around 90% of which are singletons. The sequenced sample was PBMCs or T cells enriched from blood (not recorded which). The receptors originated from a woman in her twenties or thirties who had recovered from COVID-19.

This clone was observed at least ten times. The chain combines TRBV6-2 or TRBV6-3 with TRBJ2-7, with TRBD1 matching 9 bases. The CDR3 is 15 amino acids. V lost 6 bases, J lost 2 bases, and 8 bases stayed unmatched. The V gene's germline CDR1 is MNHEY and CDR2 SVGEGT. For the CDR3, the DNA is TGTGCCAGCAGCTCCCTTTGGACAGGGGCCTACGAGCAGTACTTC. Its translation is CASSSLWTGAYEQYF.

This clone was detected only once. This chain connects TRBV11-2 to TRBJ2-7; 10 nucleotides line up with TRBD2. V gave up 5 bases and J gave up 4 bases; unmatched junction bases: 14. The CDR3 has 17 amino acids. Germline-derived CDR1 and CDR2 are SGHAT and FQNNGV. CDR3 region: CASSTNLKREGLYEQYF. The CDR3 nucleotides read TGTGCCAGCAGCACTAACCTGAAGCGGGAGGGCCTTTACGAGCAGTACTTC.

This clone has just one count. The chain is built from TRBV6-2 or TRBV6-3 and TRBJ1-4; the match to TRBD1 covers 10 bases. CDR1 is MNHEY and CDR2 is SVGEGT in the germline V gene. V lost 5 bases to trimming and J lost 4 bases; unmatched junction nucleotides: 4. The CDR3 covers 15 residues. CDR3 sequence: CASSRQGADNEKLFF. The CDR3 nucleotides read TGTGCCAGCAGTCGACAGGGGGCTGATAATGAAAAACTGTTTTTT.

V is TRBV9 and J is TRBJ1-1; D gene unclear. V was trimmed by 0 bases and J by 7 bases, leaving 10 bases between them. This CDR3 contains 13 residues. Germline V gene sequence: CDR1 SGDLS, CDR2 YYNGEE. As DNA, the CDR3 is TGTGCCAGCAGCGTAGTTACGGGAGGTGAAGCTTTCTTT. Residues: CASSVVTGGEAFF.

The chain links TRBV30 to TRBJ1-5, with 9 bases identical to TRBD1. Per the germline V gene, CDR1 is GTSNPN and CDR2 is SVGIG (reference sequence). This CDR3 is built from 16 residues. The V and J ends lost 1 base and 4 bases, in that order; junction bases with no gene match: 8. For the CDR3, the DNA is TGTGCCTGGAGTGAAGTTACAGGGGGCGGGAATCAGCCCCAGCATTTT. Its protein product is CAWSEVTGGGNQPQHF.

The genes are TRBV5-5 and TRBJ2-2; tentatively, D is TRBD2 (6 bases). In germline, CDR1 is SGHKS, CDR2 YYEKEE (reference sequence). V was pared by 0 bases and J by 4 bases, with 13 bases between. This CDR3 contains 16 residues. The CDR3 DNA is TGTGCCAGCAGCTTGGGTCTGGAGGGCCGCACCGGGGAGCTGTTTTTT. Translating gives CASSLGLEGRTGELFF.

This clone was seen a handful of times. The chain recombines TRBV28 with TRBJ1-5; 9 positions agree with TRBD1. This CDR3 is built from 15 residues. Germline CDR1 and CDR2: MDHEN and SYDVKM. With V trimmed by 3 bases and J by 7 bases, 7 bases remained unmatched. The CDR3 protein is CASSFGTGGRQPQHF. The CDR3 DNA reads TGTGCCAGCAGTTTCGGTACAGGGGGCAGGCAGCCCCAGCATTTT.

This rearrangement joins TRBV7-2 to TRBJ2-7; D may be TRBD1 (5 bases). V was shortened by 4 bases and J by 3 bases, with 7 bases between the two germline ends. The CDR3 spans 12 residues. Germline V gene lookup returns CDR1 SGHTA and CDR2 FQGNSA. CDR3 in DNA: TGTGCCAGCAGCTCACAGGACTACGAGCAGTACTTC. The encoded protein is CASSSQDYEQYF.

The V call is TRBV10-3, the J call TRBJ2-7; D ambiguous. Between the trimmed V and J ends, which lost 4 bases and 4 bases, there was a span of 11 bases. CDR3 length: 13 amino acids. The germline CDR1 and CDR2 sequences are ENHRY and SYGVKD. CDR3 protein: CAISGAGLYEQYF. The CDR3 nucleotides read TGTGCCATCAGTGGGGCAGGCCTATACGAGCAGTACTTC.

The chain recombines TRBV6-9 with TRBJ2-7; 7 bases are a match to TRBD1. This CDR3 has 15 residues. The V segment lost 3 bases and the J segment 0 bases; nucleotides outside the gene matches: 5. The germline V gene has CDR1 MNHGY and CDR2 SVAAGI. DNA of the CDR3: TGTGCCAGCAGTTACAGGGGACAGCCCTCCTACGAGCAGTACTTC. Translating it yields CASSYRGQPSYEQYF.

This clone was detected only once. J is TRBJ2-6 and V is TRBV7-3, with D possibly being TRBD1 (5 bases). This CDR3 contains 16 residues. V dropped 1 base and J dropped 0 bases, with 7 bases sitting between them. Germline V CDR1 and CDR2: SGHTA, FQGTGA. The CDR3 nucleotides read TGTGCCAGCAGCTTAATGGGGCTCTCTGGGGCCAACGTCCTGACTTTC. Translating it yields CASSLMGLSGANVLTF.

This chain links TRBV10-1 with TRBJ2-1; tentative D call: TRBD2 (6 bases). The CDR3 length is 16 residues. The V end was cut by 4 bases, the J end by 3 bases, with 16 bases between. Germline CDR1 WNHNN, CDR2 SYGVQD (reference sequence). This CDR3 reads CASSAPGRDRYNEQFF. DNA for the CDR3: TGCGCCAGCAGTGCCCCCGGGCGGGACCGCTACAATGAGCAGTTCTTC.

The rearrangement uses TRBV2 and TRBJ2-7, with 11 positions matching TRBD2. The CDR3 sequence is 15 residues long. V trimming: 2 bases; J trimming: 4 bases; junction bases outside the gene matches: 4. Germline V gene sequence: CDR1 SNHLY, CDR2 FYNNEI. Here the CDR3 DNA reads TGTGCCAGCAGTGAATTGACTAGCGGGACGTACGAGCAGTACTTC. Translation: CASSELTSGTYEQYF.

The V and J genes are TRBV19 and TRBJ2-2; 8 bases match TRBD2. V shed 4 bases and J 0 bases; nucleotides not matched to a gene: 7. The CDR3 length is 17 residues. The germline V gene encodes CDR1 LNHDA and CDR2 SQIVND (reference sequence). CDR3 sequence: CASSTVTSAPNTGELFF. DNA of the CDR3: TGTGCCAGTAGTACGGTGACTAGCGCCCCGAACACCGGGGAGCTGTTTTTT.

The CDR3 DNA is TGTGCCAGCAGTTCAGCTAATGAAAAACTGTTTTTT. The encoded protein is CASSSANEKLFF. The chain joins TRBV28 to TRBJ1-4; no firm D call. Trimming stripped 4 bases from V and 3 bases from J, with 3 bases between. The CDR3 extends over 12 amino acids. Germline V gene lookup returns CDR1 MDHEN and CDR2 SYDVKM.

In nucleotides, the CDR3 is TGTGCCAGCAGCATTACAGGGTTTGCTAATGAAAAACTGTTTTTT. As protein: CASSITGFANEKLFF. J is TRBJ1-4 and V is TRBV7-9; possibly TRBD1 for D (6 bases). The V end was cut by 5 bases, the J end by 3 bases, with 13 bases between. The CDR3 loop spans 15 amino acids. Germline V gives CDR1 SEHNR, CDR2 FQNEAQ (reference sequence).

The V gene is TRBV19, the J gene TRBJ1-1; 9 bases agree with TRBD1. V shed 5 bases, J shed 3 bases, and the junction held 4 bases outside the gene matches. The length of the CDR3 is 14 residues. CDR1 LNHDA and CDR2 SQIVND come from the germline V gene (reference sequence). This CDR3 is CASSLTGGDTEAFF. Written as DNA, the CDR3 is TGTGCCAGTAGTCTGACAGGGGGAGACACTGAAGCTTTCTTT.

The genes are TRBV6-5 and TRBJ2-7; 12 bases are a match to TRBD2. Trimming took 7 bases from V and 0 from J; bases not matched to a gene: 4. CDR1 is MNHEY and CDR2 is SVGAGI in the germline V gene. CDR3 length: 15 residues. CDR3 sequence (DNA): TGTGCCAGCACCCTAGCGGGAGGGCCCTCCTACGAGCAGTACTTC. Protein sequence: CASTLAGGPSYEQYF.

The chain couples TRBV19 to TRBJ2-3; 7 bases are shared with TRBD2. The CDR3 is 15 amino acids. Germline V gene sequence: CDR1 LNHDA, CDR2 SQIVND (reference sequence). V trimming: 8 bases; J trimming: 6 bases; junction bases outside the gene matches: 14. The CDR3 DNA sequence: TGTGCCAGTCAACCCGGGGGGAGGGCCGGGGATACGCAGTATTTT. Its translation: CASQPGGRAGDTQYF.

This chain uses TRBV28 with TRBJ1-5; 7 bases map to TRBD1. There are 16 residues in the CDR3. With 2 bases clipped from V and 7 bases from J, the junction kept 11 bases outside the gene matches. Germline CDR1 MDHEN, CDR2 SYDVKM. Here the CDR3 DNA reads TGTGCCAGCAGTTTACTAGGGACAGCCCCAGGGCAGCCCCAGCATTTT. It codes for CASSLLGTAPGQPQHF.

The chain couples TRBV14 to TRBJ2-5, with D unclear. V was trimmed by 4 bases and J by 4 bases, leaving 19 bases between them. The CDR3 contains 16 residues. Germline CDR1 and CDR2: SGHDN and FVKESK. CDR3 amino acids: CASSLSSRPGRETQYF. The CDR3 nucleotides are TGTGCCAGCAGCCTTAGCTCAAGACCCGGTAGAGAGACCCAGTACTTC.

The chain couples TRBV28 to TRBJ1-5; 9 bases map to TRBD1. This CDR3 has 17 residues. With 8 bases clipped from V and 7 bases from J, the junction kept 18 bases outside the gene matches. Germline V lookup: CDR1 MDHEN, CDR2 SYDVKM. CDR3 residues: CASGTGTGFVSHQPQHF. CDR3 bases: TGTGCCAGCGGCACCGGGACAGGGTTCGTTTCTCACCAGCCCCAGCATTTT.

The chain is built from TRBV20-1 and TRBJ1-5; TRBD1 agrees at 8 bases. V lost 3 bases and J lost 3; bases outside the gene matches: 4. The CDR3 length is 14 residues. CDR1 is DFQATT, CDR2 SNEGSKA, per germline (reference sequence). CDR3 nucleotides: TGCAGTGCTAGTGGGACAGGACACAATCAGCCCCAGCATTTT. It translates to CSASGTGHNQPQHF.